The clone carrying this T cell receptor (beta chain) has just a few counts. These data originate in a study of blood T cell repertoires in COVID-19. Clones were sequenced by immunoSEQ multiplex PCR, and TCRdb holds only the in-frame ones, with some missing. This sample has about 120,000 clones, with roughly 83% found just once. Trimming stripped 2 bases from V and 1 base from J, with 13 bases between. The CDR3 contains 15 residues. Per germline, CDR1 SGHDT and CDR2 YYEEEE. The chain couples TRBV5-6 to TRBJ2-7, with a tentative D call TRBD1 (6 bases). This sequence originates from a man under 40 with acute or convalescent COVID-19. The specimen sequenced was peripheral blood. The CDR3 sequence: CASSLFGTRSYEQYF. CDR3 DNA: TGTGCCAGCAGCTTATTCGGGACAAGGTCCTACGAGCAGTACTTC.